Sequencing of this T cell receptor (beta chain) was carried out in a study of T cell repertoires in cytomegalovirus infection. Overall study: It was the public TCR beta signatures that indicated both CMV infection and matching HLA type.

In germline, CDR1 is LNHDA, CDR2 SQIVND (reference sequence). J was trimmed by 0 bases and V by 5 bases; bases with no gene match: 7. CDR3 length: 16 amino acids. MiXCR was run by TCRdb on the reads, yielding one entry per CDR3 protein. The sample has hundreds of thousands of distinct CDR3 sequences; 20% to 25% are singletons. Comments on this clonotype: The target antigen is unknown.

Study observations and caveats: Totalled public TCR beta family frequency picked out people who carried CMV plus the relevant HLA. HLA-C-restricted, CMV-specific TCR beta clonotypes were dominant ex vivo.

The chain recombines TRBV19 with TRBJ2-1; 7 bases align to TRBD2. The clonotype originates from a human donor in good health (CMV status not recorded). Some clones in this sample may be carry-over from other donors' samples. Sample: CD8+ T cells from PBMCs. The CDR3 DNA sequence: TGTGCCAGTAGTCTCCCGACTAGCTACTCCTACAATGAGCAGTTCTTC. This encodes CASSLPTSYSYNEQFF.